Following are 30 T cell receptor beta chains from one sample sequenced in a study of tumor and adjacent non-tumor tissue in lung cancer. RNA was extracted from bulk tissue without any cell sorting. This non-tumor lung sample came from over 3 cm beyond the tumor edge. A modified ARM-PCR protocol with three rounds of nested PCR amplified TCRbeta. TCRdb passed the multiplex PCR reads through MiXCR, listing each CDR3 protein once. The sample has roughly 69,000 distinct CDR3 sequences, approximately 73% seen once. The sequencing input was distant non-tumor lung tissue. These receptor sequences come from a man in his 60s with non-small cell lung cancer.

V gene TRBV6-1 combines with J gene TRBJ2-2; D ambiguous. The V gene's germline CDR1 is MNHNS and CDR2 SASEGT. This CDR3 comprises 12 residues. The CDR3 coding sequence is TGTGCTAGCCCTAAGTTCACCGGGGAGCTGTTTTTT. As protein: CASPKFTGELFF.

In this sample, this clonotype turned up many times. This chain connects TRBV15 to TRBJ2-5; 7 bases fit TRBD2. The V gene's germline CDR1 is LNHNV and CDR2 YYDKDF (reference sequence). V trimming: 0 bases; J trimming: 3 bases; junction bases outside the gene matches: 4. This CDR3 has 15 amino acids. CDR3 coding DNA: TGTGCCACCAGCAGAGAAACGACTAGCAAAGAGACCCAGTACTTC. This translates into CATSRETTSKETQYF.

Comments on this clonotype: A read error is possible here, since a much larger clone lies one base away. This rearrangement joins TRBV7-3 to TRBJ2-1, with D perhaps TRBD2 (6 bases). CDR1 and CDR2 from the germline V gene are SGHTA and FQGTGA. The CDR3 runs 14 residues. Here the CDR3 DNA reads TGTGTCAGCAGCTTAGGACTACCCCCCAATGAGCAGTTCTTC. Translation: CVSSLGLPPNEQFF.

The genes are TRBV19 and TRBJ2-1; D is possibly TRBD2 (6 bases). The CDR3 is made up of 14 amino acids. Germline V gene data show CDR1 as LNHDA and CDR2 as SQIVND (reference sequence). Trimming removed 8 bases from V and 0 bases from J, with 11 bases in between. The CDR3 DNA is TGTGCCAGTGCTAGCGTCGACTCCTACAATGAGCAGTTCTTC. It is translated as CASASVDSYNEQFF.

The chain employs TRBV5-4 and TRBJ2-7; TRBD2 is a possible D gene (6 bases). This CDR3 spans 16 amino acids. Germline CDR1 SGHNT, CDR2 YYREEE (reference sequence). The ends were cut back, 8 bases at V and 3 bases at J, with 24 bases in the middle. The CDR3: CASSPRGGRDYYEQYF. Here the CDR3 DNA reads TGTGCCAGTAGTCCAAGAGGAGGGAGAGACTACTACGAGCAGTACTTC.

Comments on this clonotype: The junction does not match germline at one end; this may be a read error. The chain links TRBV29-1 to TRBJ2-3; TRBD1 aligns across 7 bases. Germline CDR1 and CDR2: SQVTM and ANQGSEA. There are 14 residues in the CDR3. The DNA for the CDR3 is TGCAGCATCACAGGGGCATTTGTCACATATACGCAGTATTTT. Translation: CSITGAFVTYTQYF.

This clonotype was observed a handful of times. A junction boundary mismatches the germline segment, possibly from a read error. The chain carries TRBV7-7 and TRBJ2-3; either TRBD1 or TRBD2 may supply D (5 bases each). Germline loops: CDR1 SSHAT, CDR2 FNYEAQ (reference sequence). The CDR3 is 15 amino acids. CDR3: CASSPVGRTGDTQYF. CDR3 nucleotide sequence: TGTGCTAGCAGCCCAGTGGGACGAACGGGAGATACGCAGTATTTT.

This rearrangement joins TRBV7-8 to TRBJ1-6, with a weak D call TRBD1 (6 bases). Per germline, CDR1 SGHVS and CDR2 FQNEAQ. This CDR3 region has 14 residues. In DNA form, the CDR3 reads TGTGGTAGCAAGGGGGGGGCAGGGGATTCACCCCTCCACTTT. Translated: CGSKGGAGDSPLHF.

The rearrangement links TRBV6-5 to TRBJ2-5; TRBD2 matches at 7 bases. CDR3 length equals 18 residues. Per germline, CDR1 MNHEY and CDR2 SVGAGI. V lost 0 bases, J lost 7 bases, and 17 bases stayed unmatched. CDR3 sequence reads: CASSYSLGRGGPGGTQYF. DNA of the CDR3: TGTGCCAGCAGTTACTCGTTAGGTCGTGGCGGGCCGGGGGGGACCCAGTACTTC.

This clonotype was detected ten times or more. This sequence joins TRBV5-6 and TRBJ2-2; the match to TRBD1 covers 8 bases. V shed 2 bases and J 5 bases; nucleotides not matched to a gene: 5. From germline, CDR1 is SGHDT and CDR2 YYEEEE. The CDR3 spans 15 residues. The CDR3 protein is CASSFWTGPTGELFF. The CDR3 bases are TGTGCCAGCAGCTTTTGGACAGGGCCTACCGGGGAGCTGTTTTTT.

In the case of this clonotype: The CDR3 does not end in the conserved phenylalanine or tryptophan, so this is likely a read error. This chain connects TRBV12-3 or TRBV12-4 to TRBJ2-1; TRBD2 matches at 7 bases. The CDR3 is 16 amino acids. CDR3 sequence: CVSSSPERDPGNEQFL. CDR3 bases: TGTGTCAGCAGTTCCCCTGAGCGGGACCCAGGGAATGAGCAGTTCCTC.

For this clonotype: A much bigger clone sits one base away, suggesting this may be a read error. The CDR3 here is CASRLVTGRFYEQYF. The DNA of the CDR3 is TGTGCCAGCAGGTTGGTCACAGGCAGATTCTACGAGCAGTACTTC. The rearrangement uses TRBV11-2 and TRBJ2-7, with D perhaps matching TRBD1 (5 bases). The CDR3 length is 15 residues. Germline V gene lookup returns CDR1 SGHAT and CDR2 FQNNGV. Trimming took off 6 bases at V and 3 bases at J, with 18 bases between the two ends.

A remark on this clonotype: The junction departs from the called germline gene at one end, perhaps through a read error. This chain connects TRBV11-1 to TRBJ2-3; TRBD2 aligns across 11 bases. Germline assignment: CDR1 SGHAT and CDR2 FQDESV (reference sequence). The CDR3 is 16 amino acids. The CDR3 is CASSLTSGAGTDTHYF. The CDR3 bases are TGCGCCAGCAGCTTGACTAGCGGGGCCGGCACAGATACGCACTATTTT.

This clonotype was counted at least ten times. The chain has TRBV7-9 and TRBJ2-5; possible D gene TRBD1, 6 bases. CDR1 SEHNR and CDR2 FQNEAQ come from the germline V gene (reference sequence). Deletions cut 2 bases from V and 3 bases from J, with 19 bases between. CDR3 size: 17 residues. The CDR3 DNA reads TGTGCCAGCAGCTTAAGGGGCAAGGGGGACGGGAAAGAGACCCAGTACTTC. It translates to CASSLRGKGDGKETQYF.

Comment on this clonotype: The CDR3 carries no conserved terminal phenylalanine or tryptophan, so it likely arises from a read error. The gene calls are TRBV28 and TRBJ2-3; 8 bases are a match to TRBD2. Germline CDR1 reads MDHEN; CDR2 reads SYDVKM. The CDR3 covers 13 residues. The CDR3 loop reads CTSMTSGTDTQYL. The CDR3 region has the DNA TGTACCAGCATGACTAGCGGCACAGATACGCAGTATCTT.

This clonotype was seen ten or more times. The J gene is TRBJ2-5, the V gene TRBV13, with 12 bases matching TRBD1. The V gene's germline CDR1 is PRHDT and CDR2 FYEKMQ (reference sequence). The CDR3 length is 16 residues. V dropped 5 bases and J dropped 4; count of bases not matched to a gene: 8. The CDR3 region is CASSNRDRGLSETQYF. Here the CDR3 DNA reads TGTGCCAGCAGCAACCGGGACAGGGGGCTATCAGAGACCCAGTACTTC.

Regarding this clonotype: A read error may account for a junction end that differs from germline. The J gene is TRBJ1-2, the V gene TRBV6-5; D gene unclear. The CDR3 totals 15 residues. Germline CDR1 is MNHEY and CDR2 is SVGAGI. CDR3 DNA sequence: TGTGCTAGCAGTCGAAAGGGTGAGAATAACTATGGCTACACCTTC. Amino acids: CASSRKGENNYGYTF.

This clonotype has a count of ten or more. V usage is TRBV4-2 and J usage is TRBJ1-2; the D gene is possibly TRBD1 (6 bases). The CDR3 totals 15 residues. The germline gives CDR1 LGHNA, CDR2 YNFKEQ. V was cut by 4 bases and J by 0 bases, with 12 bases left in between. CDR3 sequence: CASSLRTDSNYGYTF. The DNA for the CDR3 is TGTGCCAGCAGCCTTCGGACAGACTCTAACTATGGCTACACCTTC.

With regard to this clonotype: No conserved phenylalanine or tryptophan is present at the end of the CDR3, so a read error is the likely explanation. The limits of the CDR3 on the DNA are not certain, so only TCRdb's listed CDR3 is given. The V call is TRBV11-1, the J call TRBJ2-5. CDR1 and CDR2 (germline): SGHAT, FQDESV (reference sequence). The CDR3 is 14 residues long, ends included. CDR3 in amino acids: CANSKDTYQETQYL.

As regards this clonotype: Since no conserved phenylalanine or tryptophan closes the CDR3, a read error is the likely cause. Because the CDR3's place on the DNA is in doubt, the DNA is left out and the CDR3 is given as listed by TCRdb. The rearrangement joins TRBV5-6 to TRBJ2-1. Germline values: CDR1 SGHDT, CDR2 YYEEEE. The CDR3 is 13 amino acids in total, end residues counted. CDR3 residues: CASSLAQHNERFL.

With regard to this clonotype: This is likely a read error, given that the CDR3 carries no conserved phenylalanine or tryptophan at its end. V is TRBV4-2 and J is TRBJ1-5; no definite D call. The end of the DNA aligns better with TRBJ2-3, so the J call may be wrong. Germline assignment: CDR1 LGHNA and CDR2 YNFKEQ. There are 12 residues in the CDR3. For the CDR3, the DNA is TGTGCCAGCAGCCAAGGCAATCAGCCCCAGTATCTT. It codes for CASSQGNQPQYL.

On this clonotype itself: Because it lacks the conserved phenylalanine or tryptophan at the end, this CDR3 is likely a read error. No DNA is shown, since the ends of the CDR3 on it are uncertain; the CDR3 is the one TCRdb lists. This CDR3 is CASSSPTPGLPSL. This chain uses TRBV6-6 with TRBJ2-7; TRBD2 reflects the table's D call only, with no check against the DNA. Germline values: CDR1 MNHNY, CDR2 SVGAGI (reference sequence). The CDR3 is 13 residues long, counting both termini.

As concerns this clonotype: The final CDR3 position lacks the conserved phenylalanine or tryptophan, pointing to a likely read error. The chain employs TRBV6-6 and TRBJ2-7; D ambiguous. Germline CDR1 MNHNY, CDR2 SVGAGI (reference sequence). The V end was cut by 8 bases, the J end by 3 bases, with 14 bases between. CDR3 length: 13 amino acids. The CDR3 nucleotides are TGTGCCAGCGCGACCGGAACAAGCTACGAGCAGTACCTC. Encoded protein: CASATGTSYEQYL.

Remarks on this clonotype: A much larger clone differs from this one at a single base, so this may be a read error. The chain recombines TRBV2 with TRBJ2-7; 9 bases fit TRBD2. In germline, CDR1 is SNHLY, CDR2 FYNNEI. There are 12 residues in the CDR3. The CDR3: CVSSSGSYEQYF. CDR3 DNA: TGTGTCAGCAGTAGCGGGAGCTACGAGCAGTACTTC.

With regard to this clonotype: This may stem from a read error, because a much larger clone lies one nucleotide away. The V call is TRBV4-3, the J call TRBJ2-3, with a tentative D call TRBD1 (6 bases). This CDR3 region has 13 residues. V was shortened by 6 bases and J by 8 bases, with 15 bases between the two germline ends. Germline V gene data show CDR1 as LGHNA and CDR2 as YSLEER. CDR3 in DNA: TGCGCCAGCAGTCGACCACAGGGCGGTACGCAGTATTTT. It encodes CASSRPQGGTQYF.

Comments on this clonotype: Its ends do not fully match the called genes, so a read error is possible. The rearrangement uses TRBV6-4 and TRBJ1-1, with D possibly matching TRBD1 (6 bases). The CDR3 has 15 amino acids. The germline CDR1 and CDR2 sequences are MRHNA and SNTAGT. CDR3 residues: CANKNEDSMNTEGFF. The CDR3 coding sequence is TGTGCCAACAAAAACGAGGACAGCATGAACACTGAAGGTTTCTTT.

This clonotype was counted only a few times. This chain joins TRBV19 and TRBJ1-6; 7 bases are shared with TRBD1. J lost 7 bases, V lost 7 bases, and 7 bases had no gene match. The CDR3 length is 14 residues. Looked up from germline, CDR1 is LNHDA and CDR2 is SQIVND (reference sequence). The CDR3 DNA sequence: TGTGCCAGTAAAGGAAGGGGGCGAAATTCACCCCTCCACTTT. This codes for CASKGRGRNSPLHF. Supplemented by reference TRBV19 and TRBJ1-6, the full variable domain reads DGGITQSPKYLFRKEGQNVTLSCEQNLNHDAMYWYRQDPGQGLRLIYYSQIVNDFQKGDIAEGYSVSREKKESFPLTVTSAQKNPTAFYLCASKGRGRNSPLHFGNGTRLTVT.

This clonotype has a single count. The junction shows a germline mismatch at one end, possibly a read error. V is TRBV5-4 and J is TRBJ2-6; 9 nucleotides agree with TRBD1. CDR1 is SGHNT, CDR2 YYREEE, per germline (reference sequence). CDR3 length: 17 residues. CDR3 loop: CACSSDRGASGANVLTF. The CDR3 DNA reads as TGTGCCTGCAGCTCTGACAGGGGGGCGTCAGGGGCCAACGTCCTGACTTTC.

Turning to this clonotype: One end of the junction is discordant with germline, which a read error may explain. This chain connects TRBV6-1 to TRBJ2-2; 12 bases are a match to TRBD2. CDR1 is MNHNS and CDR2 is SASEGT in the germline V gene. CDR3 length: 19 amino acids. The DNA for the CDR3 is TGTGCCAGTAGTGATAGGACGGGACTAGCGGGCTGGACGGTCGGGGAGCTGTTTTTT. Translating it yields CASSDRTGLAGWTVGELFF.

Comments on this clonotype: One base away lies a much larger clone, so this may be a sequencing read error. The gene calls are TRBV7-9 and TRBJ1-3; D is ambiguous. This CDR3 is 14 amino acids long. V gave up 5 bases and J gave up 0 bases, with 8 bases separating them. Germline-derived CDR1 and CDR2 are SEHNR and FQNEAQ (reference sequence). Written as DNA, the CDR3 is TGTGCCAGCAGCCCCCAGTCCTCTGGAAACACCATATATTTT. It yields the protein CASSPQSSGNTIYF.